This T cell receptor (beta chain) was documented in a study of OX40 agonist ivuxolimab in advanced cancers. For the study in its entirety: Ivuxolimab was a fully human IgG2 agonistic monoclonal antibody targeting the costimulatory receptor OX40 (CD134). Intravenous ivuxolimab was administered to patients every 2 weeks at six dose levels: 0.01, 0.1, 0.3, 1.5, 3 and 10 mg/kg. Of the roughly 52 dose-escalation patients, hepatocellular carcinoma was present in about 20, melanoma in approximately 15, renal cell carcinoma in 9 and head and neck cancer in 9. A male proportion of about 79% and a mean age of approximately 55 years, ranging from roughly 23 to 90, were recorded for the dose-escalation cohort. Patients were allowed to have had prior anti-PD-1, anti-PD-L1 or anti-CTLA-4 therapy, and roughly two fifths of the dose-escalation patients had been treated with checkpoint inhibitors. Partial responses occurred in three dose-escalation patients: two with cutaneous melanoma and one with hepatocellular carcinoma. The point of sequencing TCRbeta in the periphery was to test whether ivuxolimab changed TCR sequence diversity and drove clonal T-cell expansion. The paper reports the monotherapy dose-escalation portion (N of about 56 patients) of the phase I ivuxolimab trial. Summary of the overall study and its limitations: Low levels of normalized T-cell clonal expansion were also seen in some nonresponding patients. After ivuxolimab, CD8+ T cells had more expanded clones than CD4+ T cells on average. In the 0.1-3.0 mg/kg groups, partial responders had among the lowest normalized peripheral clonal expansion, particularly in CD8+ T cells. At doses of 0.1 to 3.0 mg/kg, clonal expansion of both CD4+ and CD8+ T cells in blood was seen between baseline and week 6. The antigen specificity of the peripheral T cells that underwent clonal expansion was not determined.

To sequence the TCRbeta CDR3 region, genomic DNA was isolated from the sorted cells. TCRbeta CDR3 regions were sequenced using the immunoSEQ Assay. This is the immuneACCESS table as TCRdb keeps it, with only in-frame sequences that have V and J called. A part of the clones is gone; compared with another copy, unresolved V genes explain less than half, and the rest is unexplained. The sample records about 68,000 clones, roughly nine tenths of which are singletons. Around 0.31% of the sample goes to the ten largest clones. The trial excluded patients who had a history of autoimmune disease or who were on systemic immunosuppression. Peripheral blood for TCR sequencing was collected from all dose cohorts at baseline, on cycle 4 day 1, and on cycle 7 day 1. The samples were taken from a phase I, first-in-human, multicenter, open-label dose-escalation trial of ivuxolimab. Adults with locally advanced or metastatic head and neck squamous cell, hepatocellular, melanoma or renal cell carcinoma were enrolled in the trial. Before TCR sequencing, CD4+ T cells and CD8+ T cells from peripheral blood were sorted into separate populations.

With respect to this clone: This receptor's antigen is unknown. No per-base quality is available; no much larger clone lies one base away.

The junction carries 9 bases between V and J, which are trimmed by 6 bases and 4 bases respectively. Measured from the cysteine to the phenylalanine, the CDR3 is 12 residues long. Only the CDR3 portion is preserved as DNA: 36 bases, with reading frame beginning at the first base. The germline V gene gives CDR1 as MNHEY and CDR2 as SVGAGI. The sequence came from an adult with an advanced solid tumor such as melanoma, head and neck, liver or kidney cancer. The V and J genes are TRBV6-5 and TRBJ1-2; the D gene remains uncertain. The sequencing here drew on CD4+ or CD8+ T cells sorted from blood, taken in a trial of the OX40 agonist ivuxolimab. CDR3 loop: CASRRPGYGYTF. The DNA sequence is TGTGCCAGCAGACGACCCGGCTATGGCTACACCTTC.